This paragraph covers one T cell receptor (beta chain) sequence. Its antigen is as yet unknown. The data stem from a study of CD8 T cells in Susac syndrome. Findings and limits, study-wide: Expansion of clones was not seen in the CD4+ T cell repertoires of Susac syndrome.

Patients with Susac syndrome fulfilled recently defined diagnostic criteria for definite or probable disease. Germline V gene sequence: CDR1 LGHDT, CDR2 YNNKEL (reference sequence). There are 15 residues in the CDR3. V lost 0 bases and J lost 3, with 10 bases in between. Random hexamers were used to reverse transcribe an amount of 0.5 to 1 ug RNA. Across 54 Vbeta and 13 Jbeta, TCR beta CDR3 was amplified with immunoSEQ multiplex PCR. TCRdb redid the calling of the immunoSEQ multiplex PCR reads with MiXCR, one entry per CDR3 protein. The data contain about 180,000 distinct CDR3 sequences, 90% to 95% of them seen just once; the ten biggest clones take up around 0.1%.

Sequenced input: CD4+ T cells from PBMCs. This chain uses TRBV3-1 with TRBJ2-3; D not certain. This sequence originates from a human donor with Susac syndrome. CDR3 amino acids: CASSQEGFVTDTQYF. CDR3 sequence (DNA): TGTGCCAGCAGCCAAGAAGGGTTTGTGACAGATACGCAGTATTTT.